The 22 T cell receptor beta chains listed next were all sequenced from one sample in a study of OX40 agonist ivuxolimab in advanced cancers. Assay used: immunoSEQ multiplex PCR; TCRdb lists only in-frame clones, some missing. The sample contains tens of thousands of clones, 88% of which appear only once. This material consisted of CD4+ or CD8+ T cells sorted from blood, taken in a trial of the OX40 agonist ivuxolimab. The source of these receptors is an adult with an advanced solid tumor such as melanoma, head and neck, liver or kidney cancer.

CDR3 sequence: CASRAGLLSNNEQFF. The CDR3 nucleotides read TGCGCCAGCAGGGCGGGACTACTGTCTAACAATGAGCAGTTCTTC. The gene calls are TRBV5-1 and TRBJ2-1, with 7 bases identical to TRBD2. Losses at the gene ends were 5 bases for V and 5 bases for J; bases not matched to a gene: 10. The germline CDR1 and CDR2 sequences are SGHRS and YFSETQ. The CDR3 spans 15 residues.

V usage is TRBV5-1 and J usage is TRBJ2-7, with D possibly TRBD1 on 5 matching bases. V lost 4 bases to trimming and J lost 0 bases, with 8 bases between them. The CDR3 has 13 residues. The germline V gene encodes CDR1 SGHRS and CDR2 YFSETQ. CDR3 loop: CASSPDISYEQYF. CDR3 nucleotide sequence: TGCGCCAGCAGCCCGGACATCTCCTACGAGCAGTACTTC.

V and J are TRBV7-2 and TRBJ1-5; D uncertain. Per the germline V gene, CDR1 is SGHTA and CDR2 is FQGNSA. This CDR3 region has 14 residues. Deletions cut 5 bases from V and 0 bases from J, with 8 bases between. The CDR3 DNA follows: TGTGCCAGCAGCAAGAGGAATAGCAATCAGCCCCAGCATTTT. Protein product: CASSKRNSNQPQHF.

The chain combines TRBV11-3 with TRBJ2-2, with D unresolved. Between the trimmed V and J ends, which lost 3 bases and 5 bases, there was a span of 4 bases. Germline loops: CDR1 SGHNT, CDR2 YENEEA. The CDR3 covers 12 residues. The DNA for the CDR3 is TGTGCCAGCAGCTTCAGAACCGGGGAGCTGTTTTTT. This gives the protein CASSFRTGELFF.

V usage is TRBV5-6 and J usage is TRBJ1-1; D is unclear. Germline V CDR1 and CDR2: SGHDT, YYEEEE. CDR3 length: 14 residues. The V end lost 0 bases, the J end lost 0 bases, and 6 bases lay between the germline ends. The CDR3 sequence is CASSLVSVNTEAFF. In nucleotides, the CDR3 is TGTGCCAGCAGCTTGGTCTCAGTGAACACTGAAGCTTTCTTT.

This clone was counted a single time. The chain links TRBV11-2 to TRBJ2-7, with 10 bases matching TRBD2. The CDR3 has 15 amino acids. The ends lost 4 bases at V and 6 bases at J; junction bases unmatched: 9. Germline CDR1 and CDR2: SGHAT and FQNNGV. The CDR3 DNA reads TGTGCCAGCAGCTCGGGGGGGACTAGCGTCCCCGAGCAGTACTTC. Translation gives CASSSGGTSVPEQYF.

The sample holds a few counts of this clone. The genes are TRBV29-1 and TRBJ2-1; 10 bases map to TRBD1. The CDR3 contains 14 residues. Germline assignment: CDR1 SQVTM and CDR2 ANQGSEA. Trimming removed 2 bases from V and 8 bases from J; junction bases left unmatched: 6. The CDR3 DNA sequence: TGCAGCGTTGAATCGGGACAGGGGTTTCATGAGCAGTTCTTC. Translation gives CSVESGQGFHEQFF.

This chain links TRBV6-1 with TRBJ2-6, with D perhaps TRBD1 (5 bases). The V end lost 2 bases, the J end lost 3 bases, and 8 bases lay between the germline ends. Germline V gene data show CDR1 as MNHNS and CDR2 as SASEGT. The CDR3 has 15 residues. Here the CDR3 reads CASSESGLGANVLTF. CDR3 coding DNA: TGTGCCAGCAGTGAATCAGGGCTTGGGGCCAACGTCCTGACTTTC.

This chain connects TRBV18 to TRBJ1-2; D is unclear. The CDR3 spans 15 residues. V lost 9 bases and J 8 bases, leaving 25 bases between the germline ends. Per germline, CDR1 KGHSH and CDR2 LQKENI. DNA of the CDR3: TGTGCCAGTGCCCTCAACAAAGAGGCCCCGATGGGCTACACCTTC. It yields the protein CASALNKEAPMGYTF.

The gene calls are TRBV6-5 and TRBJ2-3; TRBD1 or TRBD2 may be the D gene (5 bases each). CDR1 and CDR2 from the germline V gene are MNHEY and SVGAGI. CDR3 length: 15 amino acids. Trimming removed 2 bases from V and 1 base from J, with 10 bases in between. The CDR3 DNA is TGTGCCAGCAGTTACACCGGGGCGCGCACAGATACGCAGTATTTT. Residues: CASSYTGARTDTQYF.

This clone showed up just once. Other nucleotide sequences in the sample specify the same CDR3. The gene calls are TRBV2 and TRBJ2-5; D remains unclear. Germline CDR1 SNHLY, CDR2 FYNNEI. V dropped 5 bases and J dropped 3 bases, with 4 bases sitting between them. The CDR3 length is 11 residues. In DNA, the CDR3 is TGTGCCAGCAGTTCAGAAGAGACCCAGTACTTC. Its translation: CASSSEETQYF. The full variable domain, rest sourced from reference TRBV2 and TRBJ2-5, is EPEVTQTPSHQVTQMGQEVILRCVPISNHLYFYWYRQILGQKVEFLVSFYNNEISEKSEIFDDQFSVERPDGSNFTLKIRSTKLEDSAMYFCASSSEETQYFGPGTRLLVL.

This clone was detected once. This sequence joins TRBV9 and TRBJ2-7; D not resolved. The CDR3 contains 14 residues. V was cut by 2 bases and J by 1 base, with 10 bases left in between. Germline CDR1 is SGDLS and CDR2 is YYNGEE. The CDR3 reads CASSVSPRSYEQYF. In DNA, the CDR3 is TGTGCCAGCAGCGTTAGTCCCCGATCCTACGAGCAGTACTTC. Together with reference TRBV9 and TRBJ2-7, the CDR3 gives the full variable domain: DSGVTQTPKHLITATGQRVTLRCSPRSGDLSVYWYQQSLDQGLQFLIQYYNGEERAKGNILERFSAQQFPDLHSELNLSSLELGDSALYFCASSVSPRSYEQYFGPGTRLTVT.

This clone showed up just once. The chain is built from TRBV29-1 and TRBJ2-1, with a weak D call TRBD1 (6 bases). V lost 1 base and J lost 4, with 26 bases in between. The germline gives CDR1 SQVTM, CDR2 ANQGSEA. This CDR3 has 19 residues. This CDR3 is CSVEVFGDIPPSQYNEQFF. The CDR3 coding sequence is TGCAGCGTTGAAGTATTCGGGGACATCCCTCCTTCTCAATACAATGAGCAGTTCTTC.

This chain links TRBV19 with TRBJ1-5, with a weak D call TRBD1 (6 bases). The CDR3 has 15 amino acids. Per the germline V gene, CDR1 is LNHDA and CDR2 is SQIVND (reference sequence). Trimming pared 5 bases from V and 15 bases from J, leaving 26 bases between. The CDR3 is CASSPGQLSRDQRHF. The CDR3 coding sequence is TGTGCCAGTAGTCCCGGACAGCTATCGAGGGACCAAAGGCATTTT.

The V call is TRBV7-9, the J call TRBJ1-3; possible D gene TRBD1, 5 bases. CDR3 length: 15 amino acids. CDR1 and CDR2 (germline): SEHNR, FQNEAQ (reference sequence). Trimming left V 3 bases short and J 5 bases short, with 14 bases between. The CDR3 spells CASSLDGTPRNTIYF. The CDR3 DNA follows: TGTGCCAGCAGCTTGGACGGGACTCCAAGAAACACCATATATTTT.

The J gene is TRBJ1-2, the V gene TRBV28; D gene unclear. CDR3 length: 10 residues. V was pared by 4 bases and J by 5 bases, with 2 bases between. Per germline, CDR1 MDHEN and CDR2 SYDVKM. CDR3 DNA: TGTGCCAGCAGTTCGTATGGCTACACCTTC. Its protein product is CASSSYGYTF.

This clone appeared once. The rearrangement joins TRBV4-2 to TRBJ1-2, with D possibly TRBD1 on 6 matching bases. Germline V CDR1 and CDR2: LGHNA, YNFKEQ. The V and J ends lost 0 bases and 3 bases respectively, with 11 bases between them. The CDR3 extends over 15 amino acids. Here the CDR3 reads CASSQEAGAYYGYTF. CDR3 nucleotides: TGTGCCAGCAGCCAAGAGGCAGGGGCGTACTATGGCTACACCTTC.

The rearrangement links TRBV19 to TRBJ1-5, with D perhaps matching TRBD1 (6 bases). CDR3 length equals 16 residues. V lost 0 bases to trimming and J lost 7 bases, with 16 bases between them. Germline V CDR1 and CDR2: LNHDA, SQIVND (reference sequence). CDR3 in amino acids: CASSIEFTGGGQPQHF. As DNA, the CDR3 is TGTGCCAGTAGTATAGAGTTCACGGGGGGCGGGCAGCCCCAGCATTTT.

The chain recombines TRBV27 with TRBJ1-5; weak D call: TRBD1 (5 bases). With 7 bases removed from V and 0 bases from J, the gap between germline ends came to 16 bases. Germline V lookup: CDR1 MNHEY, CDR2 SMNVEV (reference sequence). The CDR3 runs 16 residues. The CDR3 DNA follows: TGTGCCAGCATGCTTGGGGGGGATCTTAGCAATCAGCCCCAGCATTTT. Its protein product is CASMLGGDLSNQPQHF.

The chain is built from TRBV4-2 and TRBJ2-6; 9 bases line up with TRBD1. Germline CDR1 reads LGHNA; CDR2 reads YNFKEQ. CDR3 length: 17 residues. V was pared by 6 bases and J by 2 bases, with 8 bases of the junction left unmatched. For the CDR3, the DNA is TGTGCCAGCAGGGGAGACGGGGACAGGGCTGGGGCCAACGTCCTGACTTTC. Its protein product is CASRGDGDRAGANVLTF.

The rearrangement links TRBV2 to TRBJ2-7, with 7 bases lining up with TRBD2. The length of the CDR3 is 14 residues. Germline assignment: CDR1 SNHLY and CDR2 FYNNEI. V lost 8 bases to trimming and J lost 4 bases; unmatched junction nucleotides: 11. Here the CDR3 reads CASSGEGLSYEQYF. CDR3 bases: TGTGCCAGCTCGGGGGAGGGCCTCAGTTACGAGCAGTACTTC. Looking up the rest from reference TRBV2 and TRBJ2-7 gives the full variable domain: EPEVTQTPSHQVTQMGQEVILRCVPISNHLYFYWYRQILGQKVEFLVSFYNNEISEKSEIFDDQFSVERPDGSNFTLKIRSTKLEDSAMYFCASSGEGLSYEQYFGPGTRLTVT.

The chain is built from TRBV15 and TRBJ2-5; D possibly corresponds to TRBD1 (5 bases). Per the germline V gene, CDR1 is LNHNV and CDR2 is YYDKDF (reference sequence). The CDR3 extends over 12 amino acids. Trimming stripped 4 bases from V and 3 bases from J, with 6 bases between. CDR3: CATSTREETQYF. In DNA form, the CDR3 reads TGTGCCACCAGCACCAGGGAAGAGACCCAGTACTTC.